These 6 T cell receptor beta chains share one sample of origin, sequenced in a study of cytomegalovirus exposure and HLA in healthy donors. The PCR was carried out with 60 Vbeta primers and 13 Jbeta primers. Assay: immunoSEQ multiplex PCR; the TCRdb copy retains only in-frame clones and omits some. The sample shows about 120,000 clones, 74% of them seen only once. Sequencing was done on a sample of PBMCs. These receptors were taken from a human donor in good health.

This chain connects TRBV6-1 to TRBJ2-1; 7 positions match TRBD1. Trimming cost V 1 base and J 1 base; bases outside gene matches: 19. The CDR3 is made up of 21 amino acids. The germline V gene has CDR1 MNHNS and CDR2 SASEGT. As DNA, the CDR3 is TGTGCCAGCAGTGAAGGACAGGGAACCATACAAGATTACCTATCCTACAATGAGCAGTTCTTC. It encodes CASSEGQGTIQDYLSYNEQFF.

The chain carries TRBV11-2 and TRBJ2-3; 10 bases match TRBD2. The CDR3 runs 14 residues. Unmatched junction bases numbered 5, after V lost 3 bases and J lost 8 bases. Germline CDR1 is SGHAT and CDR2 is FQNNGV. CDR3 protein: CASSFTSGASTQYF. CDR3 DNA sequence: TGTGCCAGCAGCTTTACTAGCGGGGCCTCTACGCAGTATTTT. Full variable domain (missing parts from reference TRBV11-2 and TRBJ2-3): EAGVAQSPRYKIIEKRQSVAFWCNPISGHATLYWYQQILGQGPKLLIQFQNNGVVDDSQLPKDRFSAERLKGVDSTLKIQPAKLEDSAVYLCASSFTSGASTQYFGPGTRLTVL.

The rearrangement links TRBV5-6 to TRBJ2-1; D call uncertain. V lost 4 bases and J 12 bases, leaving 11 bases between the germline ends. CDR1 is SGHDT, CDR2 YYEEEE, per germline. There are 11 residues in the CDR3. CDR3 nucleotide sequence: TGTGCCAGCAGCAACAGATTGGGGCAGTTCTTC. It specifies CASSNRLGQFF.

The V gene is TRBV11-2, the J gene TRBJ1-1; D not certain. There are 14 residues in the CDR3. V was pared by 1 base and J by 4 bases, with 10 bases between. Germline V gene sequence: CDR1 SGHAT, CDR2 FQNNGV. The CDR3 bases are TGTGCCAGCAGCTTAGCCGGAGGGAGCACTGAAGCTTTCTTT. Protein sequence: CASSLAGGSTEAFF. The variable domain in full, completed from reference TRBV11-2 and TRBJ1-1, reads EAGVAQSPRYKIIEKRQSVAFWCNPISGHATLYWYQQILGQGPKLLIQFQNNGVVDDSQLPKDRFSAERLKGVDSTLKIQPAKLEDSAVYLCASSLAGGSTEAFFGQGTRLTVV.

This chain uses TRBV5-1 with TRBJ1-1; unclear D gene. CDR3 length: 17 amino acids. The germline gives CDR1 SGHRS, CDR2 YFSETQ. V lost 2 bases, J lost 3 bases, and 20 bases lay in between. The CDR3 bases are TGCGCCAGCAGCTTAGGTTTTACGGGAATCCGGGACACTGAAGCTTTCTTT. Amino acids: CASSLGFTGIRDTEAFF.

V is TRBV18 and J is TRBJ1-2; TRBD1 agrees at 9 bases. V was clipped by 0 bases and J by 7 bases; unmatched bases: 3. CDR3 size: 14 residues. CDR1 is KGHSH, CDR2 LQKENI, per germline. CDR3 residues: CASSPPRTGVGYTF. DNA for the CDR3: TGTGCCAGCTCACCACCGCGGACAGGGGTTGGCTACACCTTC. Filled out from reference TRBV18 and TRBJ1-2, the complete variable domain reads NAGVMQNPRHLVRRRGQEARLRCSPMKGHSHVYWYRQLPEEGLKFMVYLQKENIIDESGMPKERFSAEFPKEGPSILRIQQVVRGDSAAYFCASSPPRTGVGYTFGSGTRLTVV.